These T cell receptor beta chains were read from a single sample in a study of blood T cell repertoires in COVID-19. Profiled with immunoSEQ multiplex PCR; TCRdb holds only in-frame clones, not every one. The data contain about 250,000 clones, about 80% of them singletons. The sample comprised peripheral blood. The receptor set was obtained from a person aged 70 to 85 with COVID-19, enrolled during active disease. CDR3s include the opening cysteine and the closing phenylalanine or tryptophan. A D gene is named only where the DNA matches it firmly. Clone size, where shown, is once, few, many, or a class for clones that have expanded.

D gene	clone size	J gene	V gene	CDR3 DNA	CDR3 protein
TRBD2	.	TRBJ2-5	TRBV7-2	TGTGCCAGCATAGGTAGCGGGGCCCGAACCCAGTACTTC	CASIGSGARTQYF
.	few	TRBJ2-2	TRBV7-3	TGTGCCAGCAGCTTATTATACACCGGGGAGCTGTTTTTT	CASSLLYTGELFF
.	.	TRBJ1-6	TRBV4-3	TGCGCCAGCAGCCAAGATCGGGGGAATTCACCCCTCCACTTT	CASSQDRGNSPLHF
.	once	TRBJ2-4	TRBV7-9	TGTGCCAGCAGCTTAGAGTCAGGGGGGCCGACCAAAAACATTCAGTACTTC	CASSLESGGPTKNIQYF
.	.	TRBJ1-3	TRBV9	TGTGCCAGCAGCGTAGGGCAGGGCCTATTCTCTGGAAACACCATATATTTT	CASSVGQGLFSGNTIYF
TRBD2	.	TRBJ2-1	TRBV14	TGTGCCAGCAGCCTCTCCACCTGGACTAGCGGGATTTCCTACAATGAGCAGTTCTTC	CASSLSTWTSGISYNEQFF
.	.	TRBJ1-2	TRBV19	TGTGCCAGTAGTATAGTCCCCGACTACTATGGCTACACCTTC	CASSIVPDYYGYTF
.	.	TRBJ1-1	TRBV5-5	TGTGCCAGCAGCCCCCTACTTCGTCTATCCACTGAAGCTTTCTTT	CASSPLLRLSTEAFF
.	once	TRBJ1-2	TRBV6-5	TGTGCCAGCAGGTCCACGGGGGGAGCCTATGGCTACACCTTC	CASRSTGGAYGYTF
TRBD1	.	TRBJ1-3	TRBV7-6	TGTGCCAGCAGCGGTCACAGGGGACTCTCTGGAAACACCATATATTTT	CASSGHRGLSGNTIYF
TRBD2	.	TRBJ2-6	TRBV6-2/TRBV6-3	TGTGCCAGCAGTACCACTAGCGGCGGGTTCTCTGGGGCCAACGTCCTGACTTTC	CASSTTSGGFSGANVLTF
.	.	TRBJ2-5	TRBV30	TGTGCCTGGAGTCGGAGTCCTGGGCAAGAGACCCAGTACTTC	CAWSRSPGQETQYF
TRBD2	.	TRBJ2-3	TRBV2	TGTGCCAGCAGTGACTGGCGGGAGTGGACAGATACGCAGTATTTT	CASSDWREWTDTQYF
TRBD2	few	TRBJ2-7	TRBV2	TGTGCCAGCAGTGAAGCGGGGACGGGGGGGCCCTTCTACGAGCAGTACTTC	CASSEAGTGGPFYEQYF
.	.	TRBJ1-3	TRBV6-5	TGTGCCAGTACAGGGTCTGGAAACACCATATATTTT	CASTGSGNTIYF
TRBD1	few	TRBJ1-6	TRBV12-3/TRBV12-4	TGTGCCAGCAGCGGACAGGGGGATTCACCCCTCCACTTT	CASSGQGDSPLHF
.	.	TRBJ1-2	TRBV6-5	TGTGCCAGCAGTCCCCAGGGGAACTATGGCTACACCTTC	CASSPQGNYGYTF
TRBD2	.	TRBJ2-5	TRBV5-1	TGCGCCAGCAGCTTGGGGGTTAGCGGGTACCAAGAGACCCAGTACTTC	CASSLGVSGYQETQYF
TRBD1	.	TRBJ1-5	TRBV6-6	TGTGCCAGCAGTCCCGGGACAGGGGGCGGACAGCCCCAGCATTTT	CASSPGTGGGQPQHF
.	.	TRBJ2-1	TRBV10-3	TGTGCCATCAGCTCGGACACGAGCTCCTACAATGAGCAGTTCTTC	CAISSDTSSYNEQFF
TRBD2	.	TRBJ2-5	TRBV11-3	TGTGCCAGCAGCTTAGGTGCTAGCGGTAAAGAGACCCAGTACTTC	CASSLGASGKETQYF
TRBD2	once	TRBJ2-2	TRBV4-1	TGCGCCAGCAGCTTTCGGACTAGCGGGAGCGCGAACACCGGGGAGCTGTTTTTT	CASSFRTSGSANTGELFF
TRBD2	.	TRBJ2-5	TRBV2	TGTGCCAGCAGCGGGAGCGGGAAGACCCAGTACTTC	CASSGSGKTQYF
TRBD1	.	TRBJ1-1	TRBV28	TGTGCCATCTACGGGACAGTTAACACTGAAGCTTTCTTT	CAIYGTVNTEAFF
TRBD2	.	TRBJ2-1	TRBV11-2	TGTGCCAGCAGCTTAGGCAGCGGGAGGGGATTGGGGAATGAGCAGTTCTTC	CASSLGSGRGLGNEQFF
TRBD1	few	TRBJ2-2	TRBV14	TGTGCCAGCAGCTCTCTGACAGGGACCATCCGGACCGGGGAGCTGTTTTTT	CASSSLTGTIRTGELFF
.	.	TRBJ2-7	TRBV19	TGTGCCAGTAGTGCTGGCCTCAGGGACTCAGGGAAGTACTTC	CASSAGLRDSGKYF
.	once	TRBJ1-4	TRBV12-3/TRBV12-4	TGTGCCAGCAGTTTCTATGAAAAACTGTTTTTT	CASSFYEKLFF
TRBD2	once	TRBJ2-1	TRBV30	TGTGCCTGGAGTGTATATAGTGGTCGGCTAGCGGAGCCAACCTACAATGAGCAGTTCTTC	CAWSVYSGRLAEPTYNEQFF
TRBD1	.	TRBJ2-5	TRBV5-4	TGTGCCAGCAGCTTAAGACAGGGTAGGGAGGAGACCCAGTACTTC	CASSLRQGREETQYF
.	few	TRBJ2-2	TRBV12-3/TRBV12-4	TGTGCCAGCAGCCAAGGGGTGACCGGGGAGCTGTTTTTT	CASSQGVTGELFF
TRBD1	.	TRBJ2-7	TRBV15	TGTGCCACCAGCAGAGACGGACAGGCCTACGAGCAGTACTTC	CATSRDGQAYEQYF
.	once	TRBJ2-3	TRBV5-4	TGTGCCAGCAGCCGGGGCACAGATACGCAGTATTTT	CASSRGTDTQYF
.	.	TRBJ1-1	TRBV12-3/TRBV12-4	TGTGCCAGCAGTCCAATCGACTTATCGGCTTTCTTT	CASSPIDLSAFF
TRBD1	.	TRBJ1-5	TRBV5-1	TGCGCCAGCAGCTTGGAGGGGGCTCCGGGGCAGCCCCAGCATTTT	CASSLEGAPGQPQHF
TRBD1	.	TRBJ1-5	TRBV28	TGTGCCAGCAGTGCGACAGGGGGAATAAATCAGCCCCAGCATTTT	CASSATGGINQPQHF
.	.	TRBJ2-2	TRBV11-3	TGTGCCAGCAGCTTAGATCTCGGCGGGGAAACCGGGGAGCTGTTTTTT	CASSLDLGGETGELFF
.	.	TRBJ1-2	TRBV5-1	TGCGCCAGCAGCCCCTGGGTAGCCTCTGGCTACACCTTC	CASSPWVASGYTF
TRBD2	.	TRBJ2-3	TRBV27	TGTGCCAGCAGTTTCGGGACTAGCAGGGCGGATACGCAGTATTTT	CASSFGTSRADTQYF
.	.	TRBJ1-5	TRBV12-3/TRBV12-4	TGTGCCAGCAGTGCCCGGAGCCATCAGCCCCAGCATTTT	CASSARSHQPQHF
TRBD1	.	TRBJ2-3	TRBV28	TGTGCCAGCAGTTCAGGGGGCGGGACAGATACGCAGTATTTT	CASSSGGGTDTQYF
.	.	TRBJ1-5	TRBV27	TGTGCCAGCAGTTTATTGGCAGGGGAGCAGCCCCAGCATTTT	CASSLLAGEQPQHF
TRBD1	.	TRBJ1-5	TRBV3-1/TRBV3-2	TGTGCCAGCAGCCCCTGGACAGGGGGCCAACATCAGCCCCAGCATTTT	CASSPWTGGQHQPQHF
.	.	TRBJ1-5	TRBV7-2	TGTGCCAGCAGCCCCCCGGGAGGTGGAGGCAATCAGCCCCAGCATTTT	CASSPPGGGGNQPQHF
TRBD2	.	TRBJ2-3	TRBV9	TGTGCCAGCAGCGTAGGGGCTAGCGGAGCAACAGATACGCAGTATTTT	CASSVGASGATDTQYF
.	.	TRBJ1-1	TRBV11-2	TGTGCCAGCAGCTTAGTGTCCCGGGGAGGAGGCACTGAAGCTTTCTTT	CASSLVSRGGGTEAFF
.	.	TRBJ2-1	TRBV11-3	TGTGCCAGCAGCCACGGAGATGAGCAGTTCTTC	CASSHGDEQFF